This TCR beta chain was sequenced during a study of blood T cell repertoires in COVID-19. Background on the study: PBMCs, B-cell-depleted T cells, or T cells were the source of the cDNA or gDNA that made up the material.

The length of the CDR3 is 14 residues. Per germline, CDR1 MNHEY and CDR2 SVGEGT. The junction had 7 bases not matched to a gene; V was cut back by 6 bases and J by 4 bases. Profiled with immunoSEQ multiplex PCR; TCRdb holds only in-frame clones, not every one. The table has 50,000 to 75,000 clones, roughly 80% seen once. At least ten counts were recorded for this clone. This clonotype originated in a man older than 75 with active or convalescent COVID-19. Specimen: peripheral blood. The gene calls are TRBV6-2 or TRBV6-3 and TRBJ2-3; TRBD1 matches at 7 bases. Here the CDR3 DNA reads TGTGCCAGCAGCCCGGACAGGCGCCCAGATACGCAGTATTTT. Residues: CASSPDRRPDTQYF.